A selection of T cell receptor beta chains follows, all from one sample in a study of regulatory T cells in long-lasting Graves disease. TCRdb analysed the multiplex PCR reads with MiXCR anew, one entry per CDR3 protein. The sample has under 300,000 distinct CDR3 sequences, 20% to 25% seen once; the top ten hold more than 11%. The sample here was peripheral blood mononuclear cells (PBMCs), taken at new diagnosis, from a patient treated with antithyroid drugs. Receptors originate from a female donor with Graves disease. The CDR3 runs from the conserved cysteine through the conserved F or W. A D gene is named only where the DNA matches it firmly. Clone size is not always given. Where it is, it says once, few, many or a class for expanded clones.

cdr3_length	v_call	clone_size	j_call	d_call	cdr3_aa	cdr3_nt
15	TRBV5-1	many	TRBJ2-1	NA	CASSLAGGLRNEQFF	TGCGCCAGCAGCTTGGCCGGGGGCCTTCGGAATGAGCAGTTCTTC
17	TRBV9	many	TRBJ2-5	NA	CASSVGGSGANQETQYF	TGTGCCAGCAGCGTAGGGGGGTCGGGAGCAAACCAAGAGACCCAGTACTTC
15	TRBV19	NA	TRBJ1-1	NA	CASSHREQGGTEAFF	TGTGCCAGTAGTCATCGGGAGCAGGGTGGCACTGAAGCTTTCTTT
15	TRBV24-1	many	TRBJ2-4	TRBD1	CATSDPGQGNNIQYF	TGTGCCACCAGTGACCCTGGACAGGGTAACAACATTCAGTACTTC
14	TRBV4-1	NA	TRBJ2-5	NA	CASSHIVGQETQYF	TGCGCCAGCAGCCACATAGTAGGGCAAGAGACCCAGTACTTC
14	TRBV6-2/TRBV6-3	many	TRBJ2-7	NA	CASSYSEGSYEQYF	TGTGCCAGCAGTTACTCAGAGGGGTCCTACGAGCAGTACTTC
12	TRBV27	many	TRBJ1-1	TRBD1	CASSTRGTEAFF	TGTGCCAGCAGTACCAGGGGGACTGAAGCTTTCTTT
14	TRBV6-2/TRBV6-3	NA	TRBJ2-6	NA	CASSEVGGANVLTF	TGTGCCAGCAGTGAAGTAGGAGGGGCCAACGTCCTGACTTTC
14	TRBV6-5	many	TRBJ2-7	TRBD2	CASSYKAGVYEQYF	TGTGCCAGCAGTTACAAAGCGGGAGTGTACGAGCAGTACTTC
15	TRBV7-3	few	TRBJ2-3	NA	CASSLIGPSADTQYF	TGTGCCAGCAGCTTAATTGGGCCCTCGGCAGATACGCAGTATTTT
15	TRBV7-9	many	TRBJ2-7	TRBD1	CASSLSDRGIKKQYF	TGTGCCAGCAGCTTATCGGACAGGGGAATCAAGAAGCAGTACTTC
15	TRBV7-2	many	TRBJ2-5	TRBD2	CASSLASGGGETQYF	TGTGCCAGCAGCTTAGCTTCGGGAGGAGGGGAGACCCAGTACTTC
14	TRBV20-1	many	TRBJ1-1	NA	CSARDHGDMGQAFF	TGCAGTGCTAGAGATCACGGCGACATGGGGCAAGCTTTCTTT
13	TRBV5-6	NA	TRBJ1-4	NA	CASSLAGVEKLFF	TGTGCCAGCAGCTTGGCAGGGGTAGAAAAACTGTTTTTT
13	TRBV19	few	TRBJ2-3	NA	CASSIVQTDTQYF	TGTGCCAGTAGTATTGTACAGACAGATACGCAGTATTTT
14	TRBV24-1	many	TRBJ2-1	NA	CATSEAGTRKEQFF	TGTGCCACCAGTGAGGCCGGGACACGGAAGGAGCAGTTCTTC
14	TRBV2	few	TRBJ2-7	NA	CASEGGTADHEQYF	TGTGCCAGCGAAGGGGGGACAGCAGACCACGAGCAGTACTTC
16	TRBV12-3/TRBV12-4	NA	TRBJ1-1	TRBD1	CASSSGTGTLNTEAFF	TGTGCCAGCAGTTCCGGGACAGGGACTCTGAACACTGAAGCTTTCTTT
17	TRBV14	many	TRBJ2-5	TRBD2	CASSQDPLAGGFETQYF	TGTGCCAGCAGCCAAGACCCTCTAGCGGGAGGGTTTGAGACCCAGTACTTC
15	TRBV7-7	many	TRBJ2-5	TRBD1	CASSSSGTVQETQYF	TGTGCCAGCAGCTCCTCCGGGACAGTCCAAGAGACCCAGTACTTC
17	TRBV27	many	TRBJ1-5	TRBD1	CASSLRPPGRGPRAQHF	TGTGCCAGCAGTCTACGGCCCCCCGGCAGGGGGCCTAGGGCCCAGCATTTT
15	TRBV4-1	NA	TRBJ2-7	TRBD2	CASSQTGTSGYEQYF	TGCGCCAGCAGCCAAACCGGGACTAGCGGCTACGAGCAGTACTTC
16	TRBV11-3	many	TRBJ1-1	TRBD1	CASRVGQGNTGTEAFF	TGTGCCAGCAGAGTCGGACAGGGTAACACGGGCACTGAAGCTTTCTTT
15	TRBV7-8	few	TRBJ2-2	TRBD2	CASSLSGRAPGELFF	TGTGCCAGCAGCTTGAGCGGGAGGGCCCCCGGGGAGCTGTTTTTT
11	TRBV29-1	few	TRBJ2-7	NA	CSVGGFSEQYF	TGCAGCGTTGGGGGGTTCAGCGAGCAGTACTTC
13	TRBV3-1	NA	TRBJ1-5	TRBD1	CASSQAGTGTQHF	TGTGCCAGCAGCCAAGCCGGGACAGGGACCCAGCATTTT
15	TRBV7-2	many	TRBJ2-5	NA	CASSFYSSDKETQYF	TGTGCCAGCAGCTTCTACTCTAGCGATAAAGAGACCCAGTACTTC
14	TRBV28	many	TRBJ1-1	NA	CASSVRVRDTEAFF	TGTGCCAGCAGCGTCAGGGTTAGGGACACTGAAGCTTTCTTT
21	TRBV6-2/TRBV6-3	NA	TRBJ2-1	TRBD2	CASSSHRGLAGGSSSYNEQFF	TGTGCCAGCAGCTCCCACCGGGGCCTAGCGGGGGGCTCTAGCTCCTACAATGAGCAGTTCTTC
16	TRBV6-1	NA	TRBJ2-7	TRBD1	CASSDPGQGTPYEQYF	TGTGCCAGCAGTGACCCGGGACAGGGAACCCCCTACGAGCAGTACTTC
13	TRBV7-2	many	TRBJ1-1	NA	CASSPWGATEAFF	TGTGCCAGCAGCCCGTGGGGGGCGACTGAAGCTTTCTTT
14	TRBV6-1	NA	TRBJ2-3	NA	CASSLDSSGDTQYF	TGTGCCAGCAGCCTAGATTCCTCCGGAGATACGCAGTATTTT
14	TRBV7-9	many	TRBJ1-5	NA	CASSFGALNQPQHF	TGTGCCAGCAGCTTTGGGGCCCTCAATCAGCCCCAGCATTTT
15	TRBV28	NA	TRBJ2-7	TRBD1	CASRELGTATYEQYF	TGTGCCAGCAGGGAACTCGGGACAGCCACCTACGAGCAGTACTTC
15	TRBV5-1	NA	TRBJ2-5	TRBD1	CASLPSGQKQETQYF	TGCGCCAGTCTTCCCTCGGGACAGAAGCAAGAGACCCAGTACTTC
13	TRBV6-5	many	TRBJ2-7	NA	CASRYRNTYEQYF	TGTGCCAGCAGATACAGGAACACCTACGAGCAGTACTTC
16	TRBV20-1	many	TRBJ2-1	TRBD2	CSASPPLAGGYNEQFF	TGCAGTGCTAGTCCCCCCCTAGCGGGAGGGTACAATGAGCAGTTCTTC
16	TRBV6-2/TRBV6-3	many	TRBJ1-1	TRBD1	CASSTDRGWGDTEAFF	TGTGCCAGCAGCACAGACAGGGGATGGGGTGACACTGAAGCTTTCTTT
13	TRBV6-1	NA	TRBJ1-1	NA	CASSRRSNTEAFF	TGTGCCAGCAGTCGACGGTCGAACACTGAAGCTTTCTTT
17	TRBV20-1	few	TRBJ2-4	TRBD2	CSASGGLAGGNKNIQYF	TGCAGTGCTAGCGGCGGACTAGCGGGGGGAAATAAAAACATTCAGTACTTC
17	TRBV27	NA	TRBJ1-4	NA	CASSSNRGGTRTEKLFF	TGTGCCAGCAGTTCGAATCGGGGGGGGACGCGGACTGAAAAACTGTTTTTT
12	TRBV6-2/TRBV6-3	many	TRBJ2-5	NA	CASIDNQETQYF	TGTGCCAGCATTGACAATCAAGAGACCCAGTACTTC
15	TRBV11-2	many	TRBJ2-1	TRBD1	CASSLATGVYNEQFF	TGTGCCAGCAGCTTAGCTACAGGGGTCTACAATGAGCAGTTCTTC
17	TRBV7-2	once	TRBJ1-1	NA	CASSLDSVTVRNTEAFF	TGTGCCAGCAGCTTAGATTCTGTGACAGTGAGGAACACTGAAGCTTTCTTT
14	TRBV4-1	many	TRBJ2-1	NA	CASSAVGGYNEQFF	TGCGCCAGCAGTGCAGTAGGGGGTTACAATGAGCAGTTCTTC
13	TRBV27	many	TRBJ2-7	NA	CASSLWLADEQYF	TGTGCCAGCAGTTTATGGCTAGCAGACGAGCAGTACTTC
19	TRBV4-1	NA	TRBJ2-1	TRBD1	CASSQRQGAPLAAYNEQFF	TGCGCCAGCAGCCAGAGACAGGGGGCGCCGCTAGCGGCCTACAATGAGCAGTTCTTC
17	TRBV24-1	many	TRBJ2-1	TRBD1	CATSDPPGQGAKNEQFF	TGTGCCACCAGTGACCCCCCGGGACAGGGGGCCAAGAATGAGCAGTTCTTC
15	TRBV10-3	many	TRBJ2-7	NA	CAISESETVFYEQYF	TGTGCCATCAGTGAGTCCGAGACAGTATTCTACGAGCAGTACTTC
12	TRBV14	many	TRBJ2-1	NA	CASSQDRYEQFF	TGTGCCAGCAGCCAAGATCGGTATGAGCAGTTCTTC
13	TRBV25-1	once	TRBJ2-4	NA	CASSVSTENIQYF	TGTGCCAGCAGTGTTTCGACAGAAAACATTCAGTACTTC
14	TRBV20-1	NA	TRBJ2-3	NA	CSAREVTSTDTQYF	TGCAGTGCTAGAGAGGTGACAAGCACAGATACGCAGTATTTT
14	TRBV5-1	many	TRBJ2-1	NA	CASSLLGQHNEQFF	TGCGCCAGCAGCTTATTAGGACAGCACAATGAGCAGTTCTTC
14	TRBV12-3/TRBV12-4	many	TRBJ1-3	NA	CASSLGTAGNTIYF	TGTGCCAGCAGTTTAGGGACAGCTGGAAACACCATATATTTT
13	TRBV12-3/TRBV12-4	NA	TRBJ2-7	NA	CASSLVGGHEQYF	TGTGCCAGCAGCTTAGTCGGGGGCCACGAGCAGTACTTC
15	TRBV7-8	many	TRBJ1-5	NA	CASSLAGVSNQPQHF	TGTGCCAGCAGCTTAGCTGGGGTTAGCAATCAGCCCCAGCATTTT
13	TRBV6-1	many	TRBJ1-2	NA	CASSDKTAYGYTF	TGTGCCAGCAGTGATAAGACAGCCTATGGCTACACCTTC
14	TRBV6-2/TRBV6-3	many	TRBJ1-2	NA	CASTFSTAGYGYTF	TGTGCCAGCACCTTTTCGACGGCAGGCTATGGCTACACCTTC